This paragraph covers one T cell receptor (beta chain) sequence. This entry is derived from a study of blood T cell repertoires in COVID-19. Whole-study context: Sites across the United States, Italy and Spain contributed samples from acute and convalescent COVID-19.

This CDR3 is 14 amino acids long. Germline V gene lookup returns CDR1 SGHVS and CDR2 FQNEAQ. V was shortened by 1 base and J by 4 bases, with 10 bases between the two germline ends. TCRdb keeps only in-frame clones here, not all; method: immunoSEQ multiplex PCR. The sample records over 50,000 clones, about 82% being singletons. The specimen sequenced was peripheral blood. The chain has TRBV7-8 and TRBJ1-2, with a tentative D call TRBD1 (6 bases). This TCR was recovered from a man between 65 and 85 years old with active COVID-19. CDR3 DNA sequence: TGTGCCAGCAGCTTAGTAGGGGGGGGCTATGGCTACACCTTC. This translates into CASSLVGGGYGYTF.